The 25 T cell receptor beta chains in this list originate from one sample, sequenced in a study of blood T cell repertoires in COVID-19. TCRdb keeps only in-frame clones here, not all; method: immunoSEQ multiplex PCR. Of 140,000 or so clones in the sample, over 70% are singletons; the top ten hold 10% to 12%. Sample: PBMCs or T cells enriched from blood (not recorded which). The source is a man in his sixties who had recovered from COVID-19.

The V and J genes are TRBV2 and TRBJ2-7; D remains ambiguous. Germline CDR1 is SNHLY and CDR2 is FYNNEI. The CDR3 extends over 11 amino acids. Trimming left V 1 base short and J 9 bases short, with 7 bases between. The DNA of the CDR3 is TGTGCCAGCAGTGAAGGTCAGGTGCAGTACTTC. Translated, it gives CASSEGQVQYF.

This clone was picked up a small number of times. V is TRBV6-5 and J is TRBJ1-2; 7 nucleotides match TRBD1. Per the germline V gene, CDR1 is MNHEY and CDR2 is SVGAGI. The V gene end was trimmed by 5 bases and the J gene end by 8 bases; junction bases not matched to a gene: 5. This CDR3 region has 12 residues. The CDR3 nucleotides read TGTGCCAGCAGTCAGGACAGGCGAGGCTACACCTTC. It specifies CASSQDRRGYTF.

This sequence joins TRBV6-5 and TRBJ1-3; TRBD1 matches 9 bases. Per germline, CDR1 MNHEY and CDR2 SVGAGI. This CDR3 is built from 15 residues. V shed 6 bases, J shed 2 bases, and the junction held 5 bases outside the gene matches. CDR3 amino acids: CASRGQGRTGNTIYF. CDR3 sequence (DNA): TGTGCCAGCAGGGGACAGGGCCGAACTGGAAACACCATATATTTT.

This clone showed up just once. This chain links TRBV3-1 (or the pseudogene TRBV3-2) with TRBJ2-7; TRBD2 is a possible D gene (5 bases). V lost 4 bases, J lost 2 bases, and 15 bases lay in between. CDR1 is LGHDT and CDR2 is YNNKEL in the germline V gene (reference sequence). The CDR3 is made up of 15 amino acids. The CDR3 loop reads CASSLGVASTYEQYF. DNA for the CDR3: TGTGCCAGCAGCCTCGGGGTAGCTTCTACCTACGAGCAGTACTTC.

The rearrangement uses TRBV4-2 and TRBJ2-3, with TRBD2 identical over 9 bases. Germline V gene sequence: CDR1 LGHNA, CDR2 YNFKEQ. With 1 base clipped from V and 0 bases from J, the junction kept 5 bases outside the gene matches. The CDR3 covers 17 residues. DNA for the CDR3: TGTGCCAGCAGCCAAGCGCGGGGGGGCTATAGCACAGATACGCAGTATTTT. Amino acids: CASSQARGGYSTDTQYF.

The sample holds a few counts of this clone. The chain links TRBV20-1 to TRBJ1-6; no clear D. V lost 3 bases, J lost 9 bases, and 12 bases lay in between. The germline CDR1 and CDR2 sequences are DFQATT and SNEGSKA (reference sequence). This CDR3 spans 13 amino acids. CDR3 sequence (DNA): TGCAGTGCTAGTCCCCAGACTATTTCACCCCTCCACTTT. It codes for CSASPQTISPLHF.

The chain combines TRBV14 with TRBJ2-3, with a possible D match to TRBD2 (5 bases). V was pared by 0 bases and J by 5 bases, with 6 bases between. CDR1 and CDR2 (germline): SGHDN, FVKESK. The CDR3 covers 13 residues. CDR3 amino acids: CASSQDREDTQYF. The CDR3 DNA follows: TGTGCCAGCAGCCAAGACCGGGAAGATACGCAGTATTTT.

This clone was detected only a few times. The genes are TRBV6-2 or TRBV6-3 and TRBJ1-2; the match to TRBD1 covers 7 bases. The CDR3 is 18 residues long. The germline V gene has CDR1 MNHEY and CDR2 SVGEGT. J gave up 1 base and V 5 bases, and 16 bases lay outside the gene matches. This CDR3 reads CASSRTGPFPGINYGYTF. In DNA form, the CDR3 reads TGTGCCAGCAGTCGGACAGGCCCTTTTCCCGGGATTAACTATGGCTACACCTTC.

The gene calls are TRBV10-1 and TRBJ1-1; no definite D call. V lost 2 bases and J lost 4, with 17 bases in between. Looked up from germline, CDR1 is WNHNN and CDR2 is SYGVQD (reference sequence). CDR3 length: 16 residues. CDR3 region: CASSERGGIRSTEAFF. The CDR3 DNA is TGCGCCAGCAGTGAGCGGGGAGGGATCAGAAGCACTGAAGCTTTCTTT.

J is TRBJ2-5 and V is TRBV3-1 (or the pseudogene TRBV3-2), with 7 positions matching TRBD1. Losses at the gene ends were 2 bases for V and 5 bases for J; bases not matched to a gene: 8. The CDR3 is 15 amino acids. Per the germline V gene, CDR1 is LGHDT and CDR2 is YNNKEL (reference sequence). CDR3 in DNA: TGTGCCAGCAGCCAACGCAGGGGGAATGCGGAGACCCAGTACTTC. Its protein is CASSQRRGNAETQYF.

The chain joins TRBV24-1 to TRBJ2-3; tentatively, D is TRBD2 (7 bases). Deletions cut 12 bases from V and 5 bases from J, with 20 bases between. Per the germline V gene, CDR1 is KGHDR and CDR2 is SFDVKD. This CDR3 has 14 residues. CDR3 nucleotides: TGTGCCGTAAACGGGGGGACAACATTAGATACGCAGTATTTT. Its protein product is CAVNGGTTLDTQYF.

The chain couples TRBV5-5 to TRBJ1-4, with TRBD1 as a possible D gene (6 bases). Trimming pared 1 base from V and 7 bases from J, leaving 11 bases between. Germline CDR1 is SGHKS and CDR2 is YYEKEE (reference sequence). This CDR3 comprises 14 residues. The CDR3 DNA follows: TGTGCCAGCAGCTTGCCAGGGGAGAGTGAAAAACTGTTTTTT. Its translation: CASSLPGESEKLFF.

The chain recombines TRBV5-4 with TRBJ2-5, with D unclear. This CDR3 has 11 amino acids. CDR1 is SGHNT and CDR2 is YYREEE in the germline V gene (reference sequence). Between the trimmed V and J ends, which lost 3 bases and 6 bases, there was a span of 6 bases. The CDR3 coding sequence is TGTGCCAGCAGCTCCTCCCAGACCCAGTACTTC. This gives the protein CASSSSQTQYF.

The chain has TRBV10-3 and TRBJ1-1; TRBD1 might be the D (6 bases). Deletions cut 0 bases from V and 3 bases from J, with 8 bases between. The CDR3 runs to 14 residues. CDR1 and CDR2 from the germline V gene are ENHRY and SYGVKD. CDR3 in amino acids: CAISESDSYTEAFF. The CDR3 DNA is TGTGCCATCAGTGAGTCGGACAGTTACACTGAAGCTTTCTTT.

The chain is built from TRBV5-1 and TRBJ1-4; TRBD1 is a possible D gene (5 bases). With 0 bases removed from V and 0 bases from J, the gap between germline ends came to 9 bases. This CDR3 contains 16 residues. Per the germline V gene, CDR1 is SGHRS and CDR2 is YFSETQ. In nucleotides, the CDR3 is TGCGCCAGCAGCTTGGTCGGGGGGTCAACTAATGAAAAACTGTTTTTT. Translated: CASSLVGGSTNEKLFF.

This clone was counted a single time. The chain couples TRBV13 to TRBJ2-5, with TRBD1 matching 7 bases. The germline gives CDR1 PRHDT, CDR2 FYEKMQ (reference sequence). J was trimmed by 2 bases and V by 2 bases; bases with no gene match: 2. CDR3 size: 14 residues. The CDR3 coding sequence is TGTGCCAGCAGCTTAAGGACAGGACAAGAGACCCAGTACTTC. This codes for CASSLRTGQETQYF.

The genes are TRBV2 and TRBJ2-1; a possible D gene is TRBD1 (5 bases). Trimming took off 8 bases at V and 9 bases at J, with 20 bases between the two ends. This CDR3 is 14 amino acids long. Germline values: CDR1 SNHLY, CDR2 FYNNEI. DNA of the CDR3: TGTGCCAGCCACGCCGAATCCCACACAGGTGAGCAGTTCTTC. It is translated as CASHAESHTGEQFF.

This clone appeared a few times. The chain recombines TRBV20-1 with TRBJ1-2; 8 bases line up with TRBD1. The CDR3 consists of 11 residues. CDR1 is DFQATT, CDR2 SNEGSKA, per germline (reference sequence). V trimming: 8 bases; J trimming: 13 bases; junction bases outside the gene matches: 12. DNA of the CDR3: TGCAGTCTTAGACCCGACAGGGGTTCCACCTTC. This encodes CSLRPDRGSTF.

The chain employs TRBV24-1 and TRBJ2-5; D is unresolved. Trimming pared 4 bases from V and 3 bases from J, leaving 8 bases between. CDR1 is KGHDR and CDR2 is SFDVKD in the germline V gene. This CDR3 has 13 amino acids. CDR3 sequence: CATSEPVKETQYF. The CDR3 DNA reads TGTGCCACCAGTGAGCCGGTCAAAGAGACCCAGTACTTC.

This clone has a single count. J is TRBJ1-3 and V is TRBV30; 8 bases line up with TRBD1. V dropped 5 bases and J dropped 0; count of bases not matched to a gene: 3. The CDR3 is 14 amino acids. Germline CDR1 and CDR2: GTSNPN and SVGIG (reference sequence). The CDR3 sequence: CAWATGGSGNTIYF. In DNA, the CDR3 is TGTGCCTGGGCTACAGGGGGCTCTGGAAACACCATATATTTT. The full variable domain, its missing parts supplied by reference TRBV30 and TRBJ1-3, is SQTIHQWPATLVQPVGSPLSLECTVEGTSNPNLYWYRQAAGRGLQLLFYSVGIGQISSEVPQNLSASRPQDRQFILSSKKLLLSDSGFYLCAWATGGSGNTIYFGEGSWLTVV.

This chain connects TRBV5-4 to TRBJ2-7; a possible D gene is TRBD2 (6 bases). Trimming left V 0 bases short and J 7 bases short, with 20 bases between. Looked up from germline, CDR1 is SGHNT and CDR2 is YYREEE (reference sequence). This CDR3 comprises 16 residues. CDR3: CASSLDPWTGVSEQYF. In DNA form, the CDR3 reads TGTGCCAGCAGCTTGGACCCATGGACGGGAGTCTCAGAGCAGTACTTC.

The chain uses TRBV25-1 and TRBJ2-1, with 8 bases aligning to TRBD1. This CDR3 spans 14 amino acids. V gave up 7 bases and J gave up 4 bases; unmatched junction bases: 6. Germline CDR1 is MGHDK and CDR2 is SYGVNS. In DNA form, the CDR3 reads TGTGCCAGCAACGGACAGGGTAGATACAATGAGCAGTTCTTC. It translates to CASNGQGRYNEQFF.

V gene TRBV5-6 combines with J gene TRBJ1-6, with D tentatively TRBD1 (5 bases). Germline CDR1 reads SGHDT; CDR2 reads YYEEEE. This CDR3 has 15 amino acids. Trimming cost V 9 bases and J 4 bases, with 17 bases left between them. This CDR3 is CATGSGGRYNSPLHF. The DNA for the CDR3 is TGTGCCACCGGCAGCGGGGGACGGTATAATTCACCCCTCCACTTT.

As DNA, the CDR3 is TGTGCCACCCAGGGGGCTTTGGGCTATGGCTACACCTTC. Protein product: CATQGALGYGYTF. The rearrangement links TRBV24-1 to TRBJ1-2, with TRBD1 matching 8 bases. J lost 4 bases, V lost 9 bases, and 6 bases had no gene match. The CDR3 length is 13 residues. CDR1 is KGHDR, CDR2 SFDVKD, per germline.

The chain joins TRBV24-1 to TRBJ2-1; TRBD2 aligns across 8 bases. The CDR3 extends over 13 amino acids. Germline CDR1 and CDR2: KGHDR and SFDVKD. V lost 9 bases, J lost 3 bases, and 3 bases stayed unmatched. The CDR3 is CATRSGIYNEQFF. In DNA form, the CDR3 reads TGTGCCACCCGTAGCGGGATCTACAATGAGCAGTTCTTC.